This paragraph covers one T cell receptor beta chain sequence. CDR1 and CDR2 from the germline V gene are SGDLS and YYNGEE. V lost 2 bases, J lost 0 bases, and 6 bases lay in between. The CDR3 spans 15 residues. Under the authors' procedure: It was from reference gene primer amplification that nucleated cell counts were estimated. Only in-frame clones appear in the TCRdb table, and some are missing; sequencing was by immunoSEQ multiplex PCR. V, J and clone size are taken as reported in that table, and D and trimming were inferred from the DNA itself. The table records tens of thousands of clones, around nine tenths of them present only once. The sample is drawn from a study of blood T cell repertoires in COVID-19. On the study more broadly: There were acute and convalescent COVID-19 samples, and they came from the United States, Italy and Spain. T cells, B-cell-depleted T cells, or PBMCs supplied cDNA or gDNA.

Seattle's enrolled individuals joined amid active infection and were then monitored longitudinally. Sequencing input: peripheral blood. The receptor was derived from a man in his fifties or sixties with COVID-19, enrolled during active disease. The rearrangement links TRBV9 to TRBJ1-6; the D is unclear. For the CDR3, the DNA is TGTGCCAGCAGCGTGGGGAGCTCCTATAATTCACCCCTCCACTTT. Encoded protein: CASSVGSSYNSPLHF.